This is a list of T cell receptor beta chains from one sample in a study of T cell clones after liver transplantation. Method: immunoSEQ multiplex PCR; TCRdb's copy keeps in-frame clones and lacks some. The sample shows more than 70,000 clones, around four fifths of them seen only once. Sequencing used CD4+ T cells from blood, obtained at the 22-month timepoint. All receptors come from a human patient who received a liver transplant. Among the T cells, some may be from the graft donor. CDR3s include the opening cysteine and the closing phenylalanine or tryptophan. D genes are given only for firm matches. Size is stated for part of the rows, as once, few or many counts, or as a class when the clone is expanded.

d_call clone_size j_call v_call cdr3_aa cdr3_nt
TRBD2 . TRBJ2-1 TRBV6-8 CASRGLKRGAPQFF TGTGCCAGCAGGGGGTTGAAGCGGGGGGCCCCCCAGTTCTTC
TRBD1 . TRBJ2-7 TRBV18 CASSQTGGEQYF TGTGCCAGCTCTCAAACAGGGGGCGAGCAGTACTTC
TRBD1 few TRBJ2-1 TRBV6-5 CASSLETGEFNEQFF TGTGCCAGCAGTTTAGAGACAGGGGAGTTCAATGAGCAGTTCTTC
TRBD1 once TRBJ1-3 TRBV29-1 CSGRDSDSGNTIYF TGCAGCGGGCGGGACAGCGACTCTGGAAACACCATATATTTT
. . TRBJ2-3 TRBV15 CATSRVSPGTDTQYF TGTGCCACCAGCAGAGTATCCCCCGGTACAGATACGCAGTATTTT
. . TRBJ2-1 TRBV7-9 CASSLYTYNEQFF TGTGCCAGCAGCTTATACACCTACAATGAGCAGTTCTTC
TRBD2 . TRBJ2-1 TRBV5-4 CASSLLAGGPNEQFF TGTGCCAGCAGCCTACTAGCGGGGGGGCCCAATGAGCAGTTCTTC
TRBD1 . TRBJ1-2 TRBV6-5 CASTKAGGYYGYTF TGTGCCAGCACCAAAGCAGGGGGGTACTATGGCTACACCTTC
. . TRBJ1-2 TRBV5-1 CASSLEPGRNYGYTF TGCGCCAGCAGCTTGGAACCGGGCCGTAACTATGGCTACACCTTC
. . TRBJ1-1 TRBV9 CASRPGGPNTEAFF TGTGCCAGCAGGCCCGGGGGGCCCAACACTGAAGCTTTCTTT
TRBD1 once TRBJ2-1 TRBV28 CASSPPQGTGGGDEQFF TGTGCCAGCAGCCCTCCTCAGGGGACAGGGGGCGGGGATGAGCAGTTCTTC
TRBD1 . TRBJ2-4 TRBV4-1 CASSLGQELNIQYF TGCGCCAGCAGCCTTGGACAGGAGTTAAACATTCAGTACTTC
. . TRBJ2-7 TRBV4-3 CASSQVRRDEQYF TGCGCCAGCAGCCAAGTCCGGCGGGACGAGCAGTACTTC
. . TRBJ1-2 TRBV11-3 CASSDRNYGYTF TGTGCCAGCAGCGACAGAAACTATGGCTACACCTTC
TRBD1 many TRBJ1-2 TRBV6-1 CASSERGQGWDGYTF TGTGCCAGCAGTGAAAGGGGACAGGGGTGGGATGGCTACACCTTC
. . TRBJ2-3 TRBV12-2 CASRPGTDTQYF TGTGCAAGTCGTCCCGGTACAGATACGCAGTATTTT
TRBD2 . TRBJ2-1 TRBV11-3 CASSLSHWLASGRGEQFF TGTGCCAGCAGCTTAAGTCATTGGTTGGCTAGCGGGAGAGGTGAGCAGTTCTTC
. . TRBJ1-1 TRBV2 CASRERVGLGTEAFF TGTGCCAGCAGAGAAAGGGTTGGGTTGGGCACTGAAGCTTTCTTT
. once TRBJ2-2 TRBV19 CASSERQDGELFF TGTGCCAGTAGTGAGAGGCAGGACGGGGAGCTGTTTTTT
. . TRBJ2-7 TRBV11-2 CASSLPRRDEQYF TGTGCCAGCAGCTTACCGAGGCGGGACGAGCAGTACTTC
TRBD1 . TRBJ2-7 TRBV7-9 CASSSRRTGIYEQYF TGTGCCAGCAGCTCCCGACGGACAGGGATCTACGAGCAGTACTTC
. . TRBJ2-2 TRBV6-1 CASSEGERVGELFF TGTGCCAGCAGTGAAGGAGAAAGGGTCGGGGAGCTGTTTTTT
TRBD1 . TRBJ2-7 TRBV28 CASSEQGGGDEQYF TGTGCCAGCAGTGAACAGGGGGGCGGCGACGAGCAGTACTTC
. once TRBJ2-2 TRBV7-8 CASSPQGNTGELFF TGTGCCAGCAGCCCTCAGGGAAACACCGGGGAGCTGTTTTTT
. . TRBJ1-2 TRBV4-3 CASSHERSYGYTF TGCGCCAGCAGTCATGAAAGATCGTATGGCTACACCTTC
TRBD1 . TRBJ2-2 TRBV5-1 CASSPRTGVSTGELFF TGCGCCAGCAGCCCAAGGACAGGGGTGTCTACCGGGGAGCTGTTTTTT
. once TRBJ1-2 TRBV7-2 CASSLAGVRGYTF TGTGCCAGCAGCTTAGCTGGGGTGCGGGGCTACACCTTC
TRBD2 medium-sized TRBJ2-3 TRBV4-3 CASSQERIGGGAADTQYF TGCGCCAGCAGCCAAGAACGGATCGGCGGGGGGGCAGCAGATACGCAGTATTTT
TRBD1 . TRBJ1-3 TRBV12-5 CASGQGTGAGNTIYF TGTGCTAGTGGTCAAGGGACAGGGGCTGGAAACACCATATATTTT
TRBD1 . TRBJ2-1 TRBV28 CAIHGGGQGVEQFF TGTGCCATCCACGGTGGGGGACAGGGGGTTGAGCAGTTCTTC
TRBD1 . TRBJ1-4 TRBV5-6 CASSFVTGGNEKLFF TGTGCCAGCAGCTTCGTCACAGGGGGTAATGAAAAACTGTTTTTT
. few TRBJ2-7 TRBV7-2 CASSLVGASYEQYF TGTGCCAGCAGCTTAGTTGGTGCATCCTACGAGCAGTACTTC
. . TRBJ1-1 TRBV28 CASRNPLNTEAFF TGTGCCAGCAGGAACCCCCTGAACACTGAAGCTTTCTTT
TRBD2 . TRBJ2-7 TRBV7-2 CASSLVALAGGGEQYF TGTGCCAGCAGCTTAGTCGCACTAGCGGGAGGGGGCGAGCAGTACTTC
. . TRBJ2-1 TRBV7-3 CASSSSRFHEQFF TGTGCCAGCAGCTCCTCTAGATTTCATGAGCAGTTCTTC
. once TRBJ2-3 TRBV18 CASSPRVRGGTDTQYF TGTGCCAGCTCACCACGGGTCCGAGGTGGCACAGATACGCAGTATTTT
TRBD1 once TRBJ1-2 TRBV30 CAWSPGGNYGYTF TGTGCCTGGAGTCCAGGGGGCAACTATGGCTACACCTTC
. . TRBJ2-3 TRBV1 CTSSQDRGLKTTDTQYF TGCACCAGCAGCCAAGATCGGGGTTTGAAAACAACAGATACGCAGTATTTT
. . TRBJ1-6 TRBV6-1 CASSPNGRYNSPLHF TGTGCCAGCAGCCCCAATGGACGGTATAATTCACCCCTCCACTTT
. . TRBJ1-6 TRBV19 CASSITPFPNSPLHF TGTGCCAGTAGTATCACCCCCTTCCCGAATTCACCCCTCCACTTT
TRBD1 . TRBJ1-5 TRBV19 CASRGQGVINQPQHF TGTGCCAGTAGGGGACAGGGGGTGATCAATCAGCCCCAGCATTTT
TRBD1 . TRBJ1-2 TRBV7-9 CASNRAVTGSGYTF TGTGCCAGCAACCGAGCGGTGACAGGGTCTGGCTACACCTTC
. . TRBJ2-5 TRBV6-6 CASSYSRTSVETQYF TGTGCCAGCAGTTACTCGAGGACCAGCGTCGAGACCCAGTACTTC
. . TRBJ2-3 TRBV23-1 CASSPPGSRAQYF TGCGCCAGCAGTCCTCCGGGCAGCCGTGCGCAGTATTTT
. . TRBJ2-7 TRBV7-6 CASSLTPDSTYEQYF TGTGCCAGCAGCCTAACCCCGGACAGTACCTACGAGCAGTACTTC
TRBD1 . TRBJ1-1 TRBV10-3 CAIAPGQGKGTEAFF TGTGCCATCGCCCCGGGACAGGGAAAGGGCACTGAAGCTTTCTTT
TRBD2 . TRBJ2-5 TRBV9 CASSAGTREETQYF TGTGCCAGCAGCGCCGGGACTAGAGAAGAGACCCAGTACTTC
. . TRBJ1-1 TRBV7-2 CASSSQMNTEAFF TGTGCCAGCAGCTCTCAGATGAACACTGAAGCTTTCTTT
. . TRBJ2-1 TRBV7-6 CASSSNSRRQSNEQFF TGTGCCAGCAGCTCTAACTCACGGAGACAGTCTAATGAGCAGTTCTTC
. . TRBJ2-7 TRBV10-3 CAISETGLYEQYF TGTGCCATCAGTGAGACAGGTTTGTACGAGCAGTACTTC
TRBD2 . TRBJ2-5 TRBV2 CASSTSGGAEETQYF TGTGCCAGCAGTACTAGCGGGGGGGCCGAGGAGACCCAGTACTTC
. . TRBJ2-1 TRBV27 CASRGGAGLLYNEQFF TGTGCCAGCAGGGGGGGGGCAGGACTTCTCTACAATGAGCAGTTCTTC
. few TRBJ2-2 TRBV2 CASRRADPNTGELFF TGTGCCAGCAGGAGGGCGGATCCAAACACCGGGGAGCTGTTTTTT
. . TRBJ1-2 TRBV2 CATWTDYNYGYTF TGTGCCACCTGGACAGATTACAACTATGGCTACACCTTC